This T cell receptor (beta chain) was found in a study of shared clonotypes between healthy human individuals. The germline V gene has CDR1 MNHEY and CDR2 SMNVEV (reference sequence). The J segment lost 7 bases and the V segment lost 2 bases, leaving 8 bases of the junction unmatched. The CDR3 has 15 amino acids. 250 to 300 ng DNA, roughly 27,000 T cell genomes, went into unsorted PBMC replicate PCRs. TCRdb's table, derived via immunoSEQ multiplex PCR, lists solely in-frame clones and lacks some. The sample yields some 530,000 clones, more than 75% seen once. This sequence joins TRBV27 and TRBJ1-5, with 7 bases fitting TRBD1. This TCR came from a woman in her 40s in good health. Some clones in this sample may be carry-over from other donors' samples. The sequenced material came from PBMCs. The DNA of the CDR3 is TGTGCCAGCAGTTTAAGACAGGGAGAGGGACAGCCCCAGCATTTT. This sequence encodes CASSLRQGEGQPQHF.